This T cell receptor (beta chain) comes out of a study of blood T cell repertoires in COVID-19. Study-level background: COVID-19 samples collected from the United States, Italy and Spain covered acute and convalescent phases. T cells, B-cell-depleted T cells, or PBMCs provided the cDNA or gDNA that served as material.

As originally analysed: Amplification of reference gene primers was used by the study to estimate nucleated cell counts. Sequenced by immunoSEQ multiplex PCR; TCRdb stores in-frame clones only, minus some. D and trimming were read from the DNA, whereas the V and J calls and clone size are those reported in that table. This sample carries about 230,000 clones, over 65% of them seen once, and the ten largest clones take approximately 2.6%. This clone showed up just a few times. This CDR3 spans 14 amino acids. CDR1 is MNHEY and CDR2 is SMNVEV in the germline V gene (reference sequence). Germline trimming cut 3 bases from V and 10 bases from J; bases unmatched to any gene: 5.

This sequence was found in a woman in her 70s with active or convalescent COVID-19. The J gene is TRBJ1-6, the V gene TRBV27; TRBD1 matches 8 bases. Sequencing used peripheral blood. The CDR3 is CASSFQGARSPLHF. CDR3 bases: TGTGCCAGCAGTTTCCAGGGGGCTCGATCACCCCTCCACTTT.